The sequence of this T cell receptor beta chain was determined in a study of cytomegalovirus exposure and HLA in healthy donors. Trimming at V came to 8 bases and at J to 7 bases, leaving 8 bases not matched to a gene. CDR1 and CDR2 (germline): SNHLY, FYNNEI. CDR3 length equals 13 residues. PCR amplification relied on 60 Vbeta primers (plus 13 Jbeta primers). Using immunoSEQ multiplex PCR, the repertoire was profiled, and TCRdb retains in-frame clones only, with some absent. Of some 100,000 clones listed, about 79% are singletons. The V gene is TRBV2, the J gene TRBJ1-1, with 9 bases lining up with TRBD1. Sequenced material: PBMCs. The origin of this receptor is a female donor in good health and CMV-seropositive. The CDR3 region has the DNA TGTGCCAGCCATAGGACAGGGGACATTGAAGCTTTCTTT. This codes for CASHRTGDIEAFF.